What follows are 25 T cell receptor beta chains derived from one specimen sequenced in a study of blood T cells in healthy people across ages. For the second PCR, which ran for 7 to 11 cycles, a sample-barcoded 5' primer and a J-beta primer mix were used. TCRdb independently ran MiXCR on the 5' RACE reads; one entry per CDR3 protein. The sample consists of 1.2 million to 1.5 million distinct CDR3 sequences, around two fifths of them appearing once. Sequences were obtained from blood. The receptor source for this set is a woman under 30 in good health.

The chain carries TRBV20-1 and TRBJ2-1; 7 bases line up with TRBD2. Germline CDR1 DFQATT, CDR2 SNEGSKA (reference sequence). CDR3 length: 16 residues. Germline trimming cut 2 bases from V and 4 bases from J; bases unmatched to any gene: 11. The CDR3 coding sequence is TGCAGTGCTAGACTCCCCACTAGCGATACGTACAATGAGCAGTTCTTC. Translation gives CSARLPTSDTYNEQFF.

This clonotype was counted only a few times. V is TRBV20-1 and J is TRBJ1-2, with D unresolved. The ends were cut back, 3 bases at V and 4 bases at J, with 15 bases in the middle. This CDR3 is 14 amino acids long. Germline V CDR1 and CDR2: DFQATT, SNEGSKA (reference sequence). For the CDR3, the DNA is TGCAGTGCTAGTGTGAGGGAAAAGGGCTATGGCTACACCTTC. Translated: CSASVREKGYGYTF.

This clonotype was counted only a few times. CDR3 DNA sequence: TGTGCCACCAGCAGACCGGACAGGGAGACAGATACGCAGTATTTT. It codes for CATSRPDRETDTQYF. The chain is built from TRBV15 and TRBJ2-3, with 8 bases identical to TRBD1. The germline V gene encodes CDR1 LNHNV and CDR2 YYDKDF (reference sequence). This CDR3 is built from 15 residues. V lost 2 bases, J lost 3 bases, and 4 bases stayed unmatched.

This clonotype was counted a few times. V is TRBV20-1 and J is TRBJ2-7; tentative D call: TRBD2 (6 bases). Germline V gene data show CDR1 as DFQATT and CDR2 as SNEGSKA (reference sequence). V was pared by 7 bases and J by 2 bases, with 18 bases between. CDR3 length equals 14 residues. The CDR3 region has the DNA TGCAGTGTCAGCTCCGGGACTCCCACCTACGAGCAGTACTTC. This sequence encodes CSVSSGTPTYEQYF.

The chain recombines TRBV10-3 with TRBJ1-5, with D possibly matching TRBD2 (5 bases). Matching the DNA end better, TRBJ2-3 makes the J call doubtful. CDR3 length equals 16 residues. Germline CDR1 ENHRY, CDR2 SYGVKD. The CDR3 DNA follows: TGTGCCATCAGTGAATTAGGATCCCTTTCGGACTGTACGCAGTATTTT. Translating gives CAISELGSLSDCTQYF.

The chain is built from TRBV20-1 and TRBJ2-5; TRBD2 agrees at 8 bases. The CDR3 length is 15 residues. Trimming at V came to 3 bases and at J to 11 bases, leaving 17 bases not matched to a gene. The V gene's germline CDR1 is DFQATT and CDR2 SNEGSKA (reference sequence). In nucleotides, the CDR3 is TGCAGTGCTAGGGGGGTTGGGCTAGCGGGCAATGAGCAGTACTTC. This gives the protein CSARGVGLAGNEQYF.

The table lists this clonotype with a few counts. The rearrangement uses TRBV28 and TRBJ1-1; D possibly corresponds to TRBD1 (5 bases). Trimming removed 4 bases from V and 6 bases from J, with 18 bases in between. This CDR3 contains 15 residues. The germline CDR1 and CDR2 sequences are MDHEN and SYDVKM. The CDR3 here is CASSSGLGRGSEAFF. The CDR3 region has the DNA TGTGCCAGCAGTTCTGGGCTCGGTAGGGGATCTGAAGCTTTCTTT. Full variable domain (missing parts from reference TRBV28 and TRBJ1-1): DVKVTQSSRYLVKRTGEKVFLECVQDMDHENMFWYRQDPGLGLRLIYFSYDVKMKEKGDIPEGYSVSREKKERFSLILESASTNQTSMYLCASSSGLGRGSEAFFGQGTRLTVV.

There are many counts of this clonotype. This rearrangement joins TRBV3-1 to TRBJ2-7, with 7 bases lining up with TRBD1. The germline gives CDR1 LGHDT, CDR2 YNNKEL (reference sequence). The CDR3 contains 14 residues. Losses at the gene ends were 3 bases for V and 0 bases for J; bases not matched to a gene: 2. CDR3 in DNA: TGTGCCAGCAGCCACCGGGACAGCTCCTACGAGCAGTACTTC. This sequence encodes CASSHRDSSYEQYF.

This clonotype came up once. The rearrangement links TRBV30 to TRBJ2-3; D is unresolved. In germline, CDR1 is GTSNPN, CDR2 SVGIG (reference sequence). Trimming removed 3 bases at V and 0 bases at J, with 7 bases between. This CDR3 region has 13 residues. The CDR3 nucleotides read TGTGCCTGGAGGGGGTTCAGCACAGATACGCAGTATTTT. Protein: CAWRGFSTDTQYF.

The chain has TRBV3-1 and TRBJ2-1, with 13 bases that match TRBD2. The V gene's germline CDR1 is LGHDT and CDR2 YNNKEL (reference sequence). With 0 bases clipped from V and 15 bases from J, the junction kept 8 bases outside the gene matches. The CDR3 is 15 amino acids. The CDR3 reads CASSQDPLAGGAGFF. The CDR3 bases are TGTGCCAGCAGCCAAGATCCACTAGCGGGAGGGGCTGGGTTCTTC.

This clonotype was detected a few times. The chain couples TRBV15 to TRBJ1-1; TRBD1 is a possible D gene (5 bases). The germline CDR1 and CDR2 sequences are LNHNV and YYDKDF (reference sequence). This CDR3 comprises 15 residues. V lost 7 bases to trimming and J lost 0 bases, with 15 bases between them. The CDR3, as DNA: TGTGCCACCACCCGGGACTTAGGGATGAACACTGAAGCTTTCTTT. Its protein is CATTRDLGMNTEAFF.

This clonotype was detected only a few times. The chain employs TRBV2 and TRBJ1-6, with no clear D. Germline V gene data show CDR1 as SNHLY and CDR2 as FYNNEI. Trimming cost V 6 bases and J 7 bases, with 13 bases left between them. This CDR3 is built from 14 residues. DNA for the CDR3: TGTGCCAGCAGAGCAATTGTCGACAATTCACCCCTCCACTTT. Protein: CASRAIVDNSPLHF. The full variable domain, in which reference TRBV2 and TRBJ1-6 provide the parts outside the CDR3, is EPEVTQTPSHQVTQMGQEVILRCVPISNHLYFYWYRQILGQKVEFLVSFYNNEISEKSEIFDDQFSVERPDGSNFTLKIRSTKLEDSAMYFCASRAIVDNSPLHFGNGTRLTVT.

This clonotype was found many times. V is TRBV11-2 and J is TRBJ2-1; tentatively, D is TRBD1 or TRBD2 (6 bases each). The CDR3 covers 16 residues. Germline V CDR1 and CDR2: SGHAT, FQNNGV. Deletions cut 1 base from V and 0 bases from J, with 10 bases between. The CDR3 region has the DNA TGTGCCAGCAGCTTAGTTGGGGGGCGCTCCTACAATGAGCAGTTCTTC. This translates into CASSLVGGRSYNEQFF. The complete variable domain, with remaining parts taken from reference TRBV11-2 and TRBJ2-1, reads EAGVAQSPRYKIIEKRQSVAFWCNPISGHATLYWYQQILGQGPKLLIQFQNNGVVDDSQLPKDRFSAERLKGVDSTLKIQPAKLEDSAVYLCASSLVGGRSYNEQFFGPGTRLTVL.

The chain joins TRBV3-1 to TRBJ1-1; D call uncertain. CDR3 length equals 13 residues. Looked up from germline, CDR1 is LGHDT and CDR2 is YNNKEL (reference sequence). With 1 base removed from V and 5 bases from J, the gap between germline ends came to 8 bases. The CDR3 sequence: CASSQVGITEAFF. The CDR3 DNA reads TGTGCCAGCAGCCAAGTCGGGATAACTGAAGCTTTCTTT.

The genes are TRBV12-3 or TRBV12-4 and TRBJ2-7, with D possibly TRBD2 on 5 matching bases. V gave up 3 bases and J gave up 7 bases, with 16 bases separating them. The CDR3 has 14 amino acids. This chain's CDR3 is CASSFGLAIGEQYF. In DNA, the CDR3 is TGTGCCAGCAGTTTTGGGCTAGCAATCGGTGAGCAGTACTTC.

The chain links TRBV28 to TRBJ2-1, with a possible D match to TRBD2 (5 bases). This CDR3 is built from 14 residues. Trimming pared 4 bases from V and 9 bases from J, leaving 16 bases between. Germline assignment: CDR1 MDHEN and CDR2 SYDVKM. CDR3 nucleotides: TGTGCCAGCAGTTCCCGCCTGCCTAGCCGTGAGCAGTTCTTC. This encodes CASSSRLPSREQFF.

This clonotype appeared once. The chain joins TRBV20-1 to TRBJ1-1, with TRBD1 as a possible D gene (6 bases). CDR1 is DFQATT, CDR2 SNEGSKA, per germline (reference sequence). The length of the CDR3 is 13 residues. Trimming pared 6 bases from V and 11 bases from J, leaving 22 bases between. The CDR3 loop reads CSAEDRFSTGAFF. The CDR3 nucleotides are TGCAGTGCGGAAGACAGGTTTTCGACCGGCGCTTTCTTT.

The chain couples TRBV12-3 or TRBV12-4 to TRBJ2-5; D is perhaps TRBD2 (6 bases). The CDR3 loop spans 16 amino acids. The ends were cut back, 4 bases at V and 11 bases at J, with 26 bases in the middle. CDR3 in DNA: TGTGCCAGCAGTTCACTAGCTCAAATGCTCTACAATGAGCAGTACTTC. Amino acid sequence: CASSSLAQMLYNEQYF.

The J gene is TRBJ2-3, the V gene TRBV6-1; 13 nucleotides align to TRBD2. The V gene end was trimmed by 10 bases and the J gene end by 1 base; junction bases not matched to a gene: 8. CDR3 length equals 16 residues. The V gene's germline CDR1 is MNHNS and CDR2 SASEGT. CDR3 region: CAIVTSGGYRTDTQYF. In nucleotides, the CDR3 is TGTGCCATCGTGACTAGCGGGGGGTATCGCACAGATACGCAGTATTTT.

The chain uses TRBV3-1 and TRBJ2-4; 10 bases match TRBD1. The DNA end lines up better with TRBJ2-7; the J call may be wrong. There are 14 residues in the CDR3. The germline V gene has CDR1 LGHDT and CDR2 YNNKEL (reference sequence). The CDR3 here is CASSRDRGKYEQYF. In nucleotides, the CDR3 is TGTGCCAGCAGCCGGGACAGGGGTAAATACGAGCAGTACTTC.

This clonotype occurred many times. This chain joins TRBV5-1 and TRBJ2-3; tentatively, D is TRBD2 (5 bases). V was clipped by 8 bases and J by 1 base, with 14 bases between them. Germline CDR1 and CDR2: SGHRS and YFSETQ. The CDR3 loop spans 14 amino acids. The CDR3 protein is CASTGNSGTDTQYF. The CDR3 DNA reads TGCGCCAGTACGGGAAATAGCGGCACAGATACGCAGTATTTT.

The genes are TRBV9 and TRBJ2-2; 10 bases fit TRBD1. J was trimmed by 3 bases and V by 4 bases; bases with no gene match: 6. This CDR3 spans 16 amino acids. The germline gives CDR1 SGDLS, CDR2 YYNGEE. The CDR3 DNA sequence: TGTGCCAGCAGCCCGCGACAGGGGGCGGACACCGGGGAGCTGTTTTTT. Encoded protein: CASSPRQGADTGELFF.

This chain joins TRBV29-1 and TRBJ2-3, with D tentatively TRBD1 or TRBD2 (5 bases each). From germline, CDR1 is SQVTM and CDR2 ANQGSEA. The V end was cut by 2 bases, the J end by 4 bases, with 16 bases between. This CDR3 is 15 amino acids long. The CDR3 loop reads CSVEMRAGSADTQYF. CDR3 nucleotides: TGCAGCGTTGAAATGCGGGCAGGGAGCGCAGATACGCAGTATTTT.

The CDR3 protein is CASSAESGGAGCNEQFF. The CDR3 coding sequence is TGTGCCAGCAGTGCCGAGTCAGGGGGCGCAGGGTGCAATGAGCAGTTCTTC. This chain links TRBV6-1 with TRBJ2-1; 8 bases fit TRBD1. This CDR3 has 17 residues. Germline lookup yields CDR1 MNHNS and CDR2 SASEGT. J lost 6 bases, V lost 4 bases, and 14 bases had no gene match.

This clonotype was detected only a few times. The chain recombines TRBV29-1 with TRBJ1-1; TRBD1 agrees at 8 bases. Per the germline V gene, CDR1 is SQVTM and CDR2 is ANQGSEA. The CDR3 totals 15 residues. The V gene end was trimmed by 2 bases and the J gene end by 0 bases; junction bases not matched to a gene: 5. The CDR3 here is CSVEQGALMNTEAFF. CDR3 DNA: TGCAGCGTTGAACAGGGGGCCTTAATGAACACTGAAGCTTTCTTT.